Sequencing of this T cell receptor beta chain was carried out in a study of T-cell memory formation after mild COVID-19. Study as a whole: Largely donor-specific sequence clusters came from a couple of donors. The study's findings and limits: Detection of some responders pre-infection suggested pre-existing cross-reactive memory T cells participated. Clones contracting across day 15 to 85 had a balanced CD4/CD8 profile; later expanding clones leaned CD4+.

Concerning this clonotype itself: What it recognizes is unknown.

The V end lost 4 bases, the J end lost 1 base, and 11 bases lay between the germline ends. CDR3 length: 15 residues. Germline CDR1 SGDLS, CDR2 YYNGEE. 5'RACE with constant-segment primers yielded barcoded, UMI-tagged TCR alpha and TCR beta cDNA libraries. TCRdb used MiXCR to reprocess the 5' RACE reads, holding one entry per CDR3 protein. This sample carries approximately 300,000 distinct CDR3 sequences, around a sixth of them seen once, and the ten largest clones take roughly a fifth. The source is a man between 18 and 35 years old who had mild COVID-19 (a few samples of this study predate the infection). Cell type and time point are not known. J is TRBJ2-2 and V is TRBV9; the D gene is possibly TRBD1 (5 bases). Sequenced material: PBMCs or a T cell subset sorted from them (not recorded which). CDR3 in DNA: TGTGCCAGCAGCCGCTCAGGGATGAACACCGGGGAGCTGTTTTTT. It translates to CASSRSGMNTGELFF. Supplemented by reference TRBV9 and TRBJ2-2, the full variable domain reads DSGVTQTPKHLITATGQRVTLRCSPRSGDLSVYWYQQSLDQGLQFLIQYYNGEERAKGNILERFSAQQFPDLHSELNLSSLELGDSALYFCASSRSGMNTGELFFGEGSRLTVL.